This note documents a single T cell receptor beta chain sequence. Its antigen remains unidentified. The sample is drawn from a study of cytomegalovirus exposure and HLA in healthy donors. Study outcomes and limitations: Presence/absence analyses treated sequencing depth as roughly uniform across donors. At a 0.05 false discovery rate, a later analysis found over 15,000 TCR beta sequences to be associated with HLA alleles. In terms of immune exposure information, only CMV serostatus was available. Reported performance of the classifier showed diagnosis of cytomegalovirus status with high specificity and sensitivity.

Trimming shortened V by 1 base and J by 5 bases, and 11 bases separated the two germline ends. The CDR3 runs to 14 residues. CDR1 is SGHTA and CDR2 is FQGNSA in the germline V gene. Use of 60 Vbeta and 13 Jbeta primers characterized the PCR. TCRdb keeps only in-frame clones here, not all; method: immunoSEQ multiplex PCR. In the table there are about 170,000 clones, almost 85% of which are singletons. The TCR was taken from a boy younger than 10 in good health and CMV-seronegative. The specimen was PBMCs. The chain links TRBV7-2 to TRBJ2-5, with unresolved D. DNA of the CDR3: TGTGCCAGCAGCTTAGGGGCAAGGCCCGAGACCCAGTACTTC. Translated: CASSLGARPETQYF. The entire variable domain, with the rest obtained from reference TRBV7-2 and TRBJ2-5, is as follows: GAGVSQSPSNKVTEKGKDVELRCDPISGHTALYWYRQSLGQGLEFLIYFQGNSAPDKSGLPSDRFSAERTGGSVSTLTIQRTQQEDSAVYLCASSLGARPETQYFGPGTRLLVL.